The 16 T cell receptor beta chains presented below share a single source sample, sequenced in a study of blood T cell repertoires in COVID-19. The method was immunoSEQ multiplex PCR; TCRdb's version includes in-frame clones alone and lacks a portion of them. Of about 250,000 clones listed, 89% were seen once; the top ten hold 0.94%. The sample taken for sequencing was peripheral blood. The origin of the receptors is a woman aged 40 to 55 who had recovered from COVID-19.

This clone appeared a single time. The genes are TRBV30 and TRBJ2-2; TRBD1 agrees at 8 bases. Trimming removed 7 bases from V and 5 bases from J; junction bases left unmatched: 12. Germline CDR1 reads GTSNPN; CDR2 reads SVGIG (reference sequence). The CDR3 contains 15 residues. Here the CDR3 DNA reads TGTGCCTCATCACAGGGGGACAGTGTGACCGGGGAGCTGTTTTTT. Amino acids: CASSQGDSVTGELFF.

V and J are TRBV2 and TRBJ2-5, with a possible D match to TRBD2 (6 bases). This CDR3 is built from 16 residues. V lost 7 bases and J lost 0, with 18 bases in between. Germline values: CDR1 SNHLY, CDR2 FYNNEI. The CDR3 sequence: CASTPIEGLNQETQYF. In DNA form, the CDR3 reads TGTGCCAGCACCCCTATCGAGGGACTGAACCAAGAGACCCAGTACTTC. Looking up the rest from reference TRBV2 and TRBJ2-5 gives the full variable domain: EPEVTQTPSHQVTQMGQEVILRCVPISNHLYFYWYRQILGQKVEFLVSFYNNEISEKSEIFDDQFSVERPDGSNFTLKIRSTKLEDSAMYFCASTPIEGLNQETQYFGPGTRLLVL.

On this clone: Different DNA sequences within this sample yield the same CDR3. CDR3 residues: CASSPGQGLGNTIYF. The CDR3 DNA sequence: TGTGCCAGTAGTCCGGGACAGGGCTTAGGAAACACCATATATTTT. This chain joins TRBV19 and TRBJ1-3; TRBD1 agrees at 9 bases. J gave up 4 bases and V 5 bases, and 6 bases lay outside the gene matches. Germline CDR1 is LNHDA and CDR2 is SQIVND (reference sequence). The CDR3 runs 15 residues.

The chain joins TRBV27 to TRBJ1-3, with TRBD1 identical over 7 bases. In germline, CDR1 is MNHEY, CDR2 SMNVEV (reference sequence). The J segment lost 2 bases and the V segment lost 6 bases, leaving 1 base of the junction unmatched. The CDR3 extends over 13 amino acids. The CDR3, as DNA: TGTGCCAGCAGGGGGACAGCTGGAAACACCATATATTTT. Its protein product is CASRGTAGNTIYF.

This sequence joins TRBV7-7 and TRBJ2-5; possibly TRBD1 for D (6 bases). The germline CDR1 and CDR2 sequences are SSHAT and FNYEAQ (reference sequence). The CDR3 runs to 14 residues. Trimming left V 5 bases short and J 1 base short, with 11 bases between. Here the CDR3 reads CASSQGQPQETQYF. In DNA, the CDR3 is TGTGCCAGCAGCCAAGGACAGCCCCAAGAGACCCAGTACTTC. The full variable domain, with the rest looked up from reference TRBV7-7 and TRBJ2-5, is GAGVSQSPRYKVTKRGQDVTLRCDPISSHATLYWYQQALGQGPEFLTYFNYEAQPDKSGLPSDRFSAERPEGSISTLTIQRTEQRDSAMYRCASSQGQPQETQYFGPGTRLLVL.

This sequence joins TRBV27 and TRBJ2-1, with TRBD1 identical over 8 bases. Germline trimming cut 7 bases from V and 6 bases from J; bases unmatched to any gene: 11. CDR1 and CDR2 from the germline V gene are MNHEY and SMNVEV (reference sequence). This CDR3 is built from 15 residues. CDR3 amino acids: CASTALDRALNEQFF. The CDR3 DNA reads TGTGCCAGCACCGCTCTGGACAGGGCCCTCAATGAGCAGTTCTTC.

This sequence joins TRBV7-3 and TRBJ2-5; D possibly corresponds to TRBD1 (5 bases). Per the germline V gene, CDR1 is SGHTA and CDR2 is FQGTGA. The CDR3 totals 15 residues. The ends were cut back, 2 bases at V and 5 bases at J, with 15 bases in the middle. CDR3 sequence (DNA): TGTGCCAGCAGCTTACTTGGTCAGGGATCGGAGACCCAGTACTTC. Protein product: CASSLLGQGSETQYF.

The rearrangement joins TRBV11-2 to TRBJ1-1; perhaps TRBD1 as D (5 bases). The CDR3 is 14 residues long. CDR1 and CDR2 from the germline V gene are SGHAT and FQNNGV. The V and J ends lost 5 bases and 5 bases respectively, with 15 bases between them. CDR3 amino acids: CASSPQIRATEAFF. The CDR3 bases are TGTGCCAGCAGCCCACAGATCAGGGCAACTGAAGCTTTCTTT.

The genes are TRBV29-1 and TRBJ2-2, with TRBD1 matching 8 bases. Looked up from germline, CDR1 is SQVTM and CDR2 is ANQGSEA. The CDR3 covers 14 residues. J was trimmed by 2 bases and V by 5 bases; bases with no gene match: 4. This chain's CDR3 is CSVRGQANTGELFF. Here the CDR3 DNA reads TGCAGCGTTAGGGGACAGGCTAACACCGGGGAGCTGTTTTTT.

Here the CDR3 DNA reads TGCGCCAGCAAGTTTGAACTAGATGGGAATGAGCAGTTCTTC. Protein: CASKFELDGNEQFF. This chain uses TRBV5-1 with TRBJ2-1; D perhaps matches TRBD2 (5 bases). Germline V gene data show CDR1 as SGHRS and CDR2 as YFSETQ. The CDR3 sequence is 14 residues long. Trimming took 6 bases from V and 7 from J, leaving 17 bases between them.

The chain couples TRBV19 to TRBJ2-7; 7 nucleotides agree with TRBD2. Germline loops: CDR1 LNHDA, CDR2 SQIVND (reference sequence). This CDR3 contains 14 residues. With V trimmed by 1 base and J by 3 bases, 3 bases remained unmatched. In DNA, the CDR3 is TGTGCCAGTAGTATAGGCGGCGGGAGCTACGAGCAGTACTTC. Protein product: CASSIGGGSYEQYF. The variable domain in full, with the rest retrieved from reference TRBV19 and TRBJ2-7, is DGGITQSPKYLFRKEGQNVTLSCEQNLNHDAMYWYRQDPGQGLRLIYYSQIVNDFQKGDIAEGYSVSREKKESFPLTVTSAQKNPTAFYLCASSIGGGSYEQYFGPGTRLTVT.

This chain uses TRBV7-9 with TRBJ2-1, with 10 bases identical to TRBD1. Germline trimming cut 5 bases from V and 8 bases from J; bases unmatched to any gene: 12. Germline-derived CDR1 and CDR2 are SEHNR and FQNEAQ (reference sequence). The CDR3 length is 16 residues. Here the CDR3 reads CASSSQGQGIMDEQFF. CDR3 nucleotide sequence: TGTGCCAGCAGCAGCCAGGGACAGGGGATTATGGATGAGCAGTTCTTC.

This chain links TRBV19 with TRBJ1-2, with TRBD1 identical over 9 bases. V shed 5 bases and J 5 bases; nucleotides not matched to a gene: 6. Germline loops: CDR1 LNHDA, CDR2 SQIVND (reference sequence). This CDR3 contains 14 residues. CDR3 sequence reads: CASSASDRGYGYTF. CDR3 DNA: TGTGCCAGTAGTGCCTCGGACAGGGGTTATGGCTACACCTTC.

This clone has just one count. The chain carries TRBV5-1 and TRBJ1-2, with D uncertain. Germline V gene data show CDR1 as SGHRS and CDR2 as YFSETQ. Trimming took 4 bases from V and 0 from J, leaving 19 bases between them. The CDR3 covers 17 residues. CDR3 in amino acids: CASSPGSDGTSNYGYTF. CDR3 nucleotides: TGCGCCAGCAGCCCTGGCAGCGACGGAACTTCTAACTATGGCTACACCTTC.

V and J are TRBV7-9 and TRBJ2-1; D is ambiguous. The CDR3 is made up of 13 amino acids. Trimming pared 1 base from V and 6 bases from J, leaving 7 bases between. Germline V gives CDR1 SEHNR, CDR2 FQNEAQ (reference sequence). The CDR3 nucleotides read TGTGCCAGCAGCTTAGGCGGATTCAATGAGCAGTTCTTC. It encodes CASSLGGFNEQFF.

The chain is built from TRBV11-3 and TRBJ1-1, with D possibly matching TRBD1 (6 bases). This CDR3 is 15 amino acids long. In germline, CDR1 is SGHNT, CDR2 YENEEA. V lost 6 bases and J 0 bases, leaving 14 bases between the germline ends. The CDR3 coding sequence is TGTGCCAGCAGGATTACCGGGACATTGAACACTGAAGCTTTCTTT. It codes for CASRITGTLNTEAFF. Variable domain in full (rest from reference TRBV11-3 and TRBJ1-1): EAGVVQSPRYKIIEKKQPVAFWCNPISGHNTLYWYLQNLGQGPELLIRYENEEAVDDSQLPKDRFSAERLKGVDSTLKIQPAELGDSAVYLCASRITGTLNTEAFFGQGTRLTVV.